Below, one TCR beta chain is given with its context. The data stem from a study of blood T cell repertoires in COVID-19. Study background: Spain, Italy and the United States supplied samples that represented acute and convalescent COVID-19. Sources were T cells, B-cell-depleted T cells, or PBMCs; the material itself was cDNA or gDNA.

The junction had 5 bases not matched to a gene; V was cut back by 6 bases and J by 6 bases. This CDR3 comprises 14 residues. CDR1 WNHNN and CDR2 SYGVQD come from the germline V gene (reference sequence). The assay was immunoSEQ multiplex PCR, and TCRdb's table has in-frame clones only and misses some. Of 150,000 to 180,000 clones detected, 75% to 90% appear once; the ten largest clones hold around 0.62%. Sequenced material: peripheral blood. This clonotype originated in a man in his sixties with acute or convalescent COVID-19. V and J are TRBV10-1 and TRBJ2-7; the match to TRBD2 covers 13 bases. CDR3: CASRGTSGNREQYF. Here the CDR3 DNA reads TGCGCCAGCAGGGGGACTAGCGGGAATCGCGAGCAGTACTTC.